Below are 23 T cell receptor beta chains sequenced from a single sample in a study of T cell changes during pregnancy in multiple sclerosis. Profiled with immunoSEQ multiplex PCR; TCRdb holds only in-frame clones, not every one. The profile shows about 20,000 clones, roughly nine tenths of them singletons. Here the sequenced sample was CD4+ T cells from peripheral blood mononuclear cells, taken in the third trimester of pregnancy. The receptor source for this set is a female donor in good health, enrolled as a control in a pregnancy study.

This clone appeared a single time. V usage is TRBV18 and J usage is TRBJ1-1; perhaps TRBD1 as D (5 bases). Germline V CDR1 and CDR2: KGHSH, LQKENI. V was trimmed by 3 bases and J by 1 base, leaving 12 bases between them. The CDR3 has 15 amino acids. The CDR3 nucleotides read TGTGCCAGCTCACCGGACACCTTGGGGAACACTGAAGCTTTCTTT. This gives the protein CASSPDTLGNTEAFF.

CDR3 nucleotides: TGTGCCAGCAGCTTAAATGCGTTTGCGACCCAGTACTTC. Translating gives CASSLNAFATQYF. The V call is TRBV7-3, the J call TRBJ2-5; D is undetermined. Trimming cost V 1 base and J 7 bases, with 10 bases left between them. The germline CDR1 and CDR2 sequences are SGHTA and FQGTGA. The CDR3 covers 13 residues. The full variable domain, its missing parts supplied by reference TRBV7-3 and TRBJ2-5, is GAGVSQTPSNKVTEKGKYVELRCDPISGHTALYWYRQSLGQGPEFLIYFQGTGAADDSGLPNDRFFAVRPEGSVSTLKIQRTERGDSAVYLCASSLNAFATQYFGPGTRLLVL.

Only a few counts were recorded for this clone. The chain couples TRBV6-1 to TRBJ1-1, with D uncertain. Germline CDR1 MNHNS, CDR2 SASEGT. The CDR3 length is 14 residues. The V end lost 2 bases, the J end lost 1 base, and 8 bases lay between the germline ends. The CDR3 spells CASSESPGNTEAFF. Written as DNA, the CDR3 is TGTGCCAGCAGTGAATCACCGGGGAACACTGAAGCTTTCTTT.

The chain is built from TRBV11-1 and TRBJ2-7; possible D gene TRBD1, 5 bases. In germline, CDR1 is SGHAT, CDR2 FQDESV (reference sequence). V was pared by 3 bases and J by 6 bases, with 15 bases between. There are 14 residues in the CDR3. The CDR3 reads CASSLGQGFSEQYF. DNA for the CDR3: TGTGCCAGCAGCTTGGGTCAGGGATTTTCCGAGCAGTACTTC.

The V and J genes are TRBV30 and TRBJ2-1; TRBD2 matches 12 bases. V was clipped by 3 bases and J by 3 bases; unmatched bases: 3. The CDR3 is 15 amino acids. The V gene's germline CDR1 is GTSNPN and CDR2 SVGIG (reference sequence). The CDR3 sequence: CAWRVTSGSYNEQFF. The DNA of the CDR3 is TGTGCCTGGAGGGTGACTAGCGGGAGCTACAATGAGCAGTTCTTC.

The V call is TRBV5-6, the J call TRBJ2-2; 9 bases are shared with TRBD2. Germline V lookup: CDR1 SGHDT, CDR2 YYEEEE. The CDR3 has 17 residues. With 0 bases clipped from V and 0 bases from J, the junction kept 3 bases outside the gene matches. In DNA, the CDR3 is TGTGCCAGCAGCTTGGGCCTAGCGGGGTCGAACACCGGGGAGCTGTTTTTT. This codes for CASSLGLAGSNTGELFF.

The CDR3 sequence: CASSVVEGIRGYTF. CDR3 nucleotide sequence: TGTGCCAGCAGCGTAGTAGAGGGAATCCGCGGCTACACCTTC. This chain connects TRBV9 to TRBJ1-2; the D is unclear. Germline V gene lookup returns CDR1 SGDLS and CDR2 YYNGEE. The V end lost 0 bases, the J end lost 8 bases, and 14 bases lay between the germline ends. The CDR3 loop spans 14 amino acids.

The chain combines TRBV7-7 with TRBJ1-2; D ambiguous. V was trimmed by 0 bases and J by 5 bases, leaving 16 bases between them. Germline V gene data show CDR1 as SSHAT and CDR2 as FNYEAQ (reference sequence). The CDR3 extends over 16 amino acids. CDR3 nucleotides: TGTGCCAGCAGCTTAGCGCTAACAGCCGCTCGGTATGGCTACACCTTC. It yields the protein CASSLALTAARYGYTF. Drawing the rest from reference TRBV7-7 and TRBJ1-2, the complete variable domain is GAGVSQSPRYKVTKRGQDVTLRCDPISSHATLYWYQQALGQGPEFLTYFNYEAQPDKSGLPSDRFSAERPEGSISTLTIQRTEQRDSAMYRCASSLALTAARYGYTFGSGTRLTVV.

This chain links TRBV7-2 with TRBJ2-7; 9 bases are a match to TRBD2. The trim removed 5 bases at V and 3 bases at J, leaving 11 bases unmatched. This CDR3 region has 16 residues. Germline lookup yields CDR1 SGHTA and CDR2 FQGNSA. The DNA of the CDR3 is TGTGCCAGCAGCGACGAGCGGGGGGCAGGCATCTACGAGCAGTACTTC. Its translation is CASSDERGAGIYEQYF. The full variable domain, its missing parts supplied by reference TRBV7-2 and TRBJ2-7, is GAGVSQSPSNKVTEKGKDVELRCDPISGHTALYWYRQSLGQGLEFLIYFQGNSAPDKSGLPSDRFSAERTGGSVSTLTIQRTQQEDSAVYLCASSDERGAGIYEQYFGPGTRLTVT.

The J gene is TRBJ2-1, the V gene TRBV5-1; 8 positions agree with TRBD2. The CDR3 has 14 residues. Germline CDR1 is SGHRS and CDR2 is YFSETQ. The trim removed 2 bases at V and 7 bases at J, leaving 5 bases unmatched. CDR3 bases: TGCGCCAGCAGCTTAGCGGGAGAGGGAAATGAGCAGTTCTTC. This translates into CASSLAGEGNEQFF.

This rearrangement joins TRBV6-5 to TRBJ2-1, with 7 bases matching TRBD1. After removal of 6 bases from V and 8 bases from J, the junction contained 4 bases not matched to a gene. Germline V gives CDR1 MNHEY, CDR2 SVGAGI. CDR3 length: 12 amino acids. CDR3 coding DNA: TGTGCCAGCAGGAACACAGGGGATGAGCAGTTCTTC. Amino acids: CASRNTGDEQFF.

V is TRBV28 and J is TRBJ1-2; no definite D call. Germline lookup yields CDR1 MDHEN and CDR2 SYDVKM. Between the trimmed V and J ends, which lost 2 bases and 4 bases, there was a span of 5 bases. The CDR3 sequence is 12 residues long. The CDR3 DNA reads TGTGCCAGCAGTTTACGGAGCTATGGCTACACCTTC. Translation gives CASSLRSYGYTF.

This chain joins TRBV4-3 and TRBJ2-5; perhaps TRBD2 as D (5 bases). V shed 3 bases and J shed 2 bases, with 10 bases lying between them. Germline V gives CDR1 LGHNA, CDR2 YSLEER. CDR3 size: 14 residues. The CDR3 is CASSQEDRQETQYF. CDR3 sequence (DNA): TGCGCCAGCAGCCAGGAGGACCGGCAAGAGACCCAGTACTTC.

The chain has TRBV6-1 and TRBJ2-3, with no clear D. Germline assignment: CDR1 MNHNS and CDR2 SASEGT. V was trimmed by 6 bases and J by 0 bases, leaving 4 bases between them. The CDR3 length is 12 residues. The CDR3 loop is CASSQSTDTQYF. Here the CDR3 DNA reads TGTGCCAGCAGCCAGAGCACAGATACGCAGTATTTT.

The chain has TRBV14 and TRBJ1-3; D gene uncertain. The CDR3 has 18 amino acids. V dropped 4 bases and J dropped 0 bases, with 19 bases sitting between them. Germline CDR1 SGHDN, CDR2 FVKESK. The CDR3 region is CASSRTGVVTSSGNTIYF. In DNA, the CDR3 is TGTGCCAGCAGCCGCACCGGGGTTGTGACGAGCTCTGGAAACACCATATATTTT.

The J gene is TRBJ1-1, the V gene TRBV7-2; maybe TRBD1 (6 bases). This CDR3 contains 12 residues. V was clipped by 4 bases and J by 7 bases, with 10 bases between them. Germline lookup yields CDR1 SGHTA and CDR2 FQGNSA. The CDR3 DNA reads TGTGCCAGCAGCTCACAGGGATATGAAGCTTTCTTT. This sequence encodes CASSSQGYEAFF.

The rearrangement links TRBV5-5 to TRBJ1-1; the match to TRBD1 covers 9 bases. V shed 4 bases, J shed 5 bases, and the junction held 3 bases outside the gene matches. The germline gives CDR1 SGHKS, CDR2 YYEKEE (reference sequence). This CDR3 is 13 amino acids long. The CDR3 is CASSTGGWTEAFF. CDR3 coding DNA: TGTGCCAGCAGCACAGGGGGCTGGACTGAAGCTTTCTTT.

This clone was recorded once. The gene calls are TRBV21-1 and TRBJ2-1; TRBD2 is the table's D call and was not checked against the DNA. TRBV21-1 is labeled a pseudogene. This CDR3 region has 20 residues. The CDR3 sequence: CASSKEEAGGVRGTLNEQFF. The CDR3 nucleotides are TGTGCCAGCAGCAAAGAGGAGGCCGGGGGGGTCAGGGGGACCCTAAATGAGCAGTTCTTC.

The rearrangement links TRBV2 to TRBJ2-1, with TRBD2 matching over 13 bases. The J segment lost 3 bases and the V segment lost 5 bases, leaving 7 bases of the junction unmatched. The CDR3 is 17 amino acids. CDR1 and CDR2 from the germline V gene are SNHLY and FYNNEI. This CDR3 is CASSYSGLAGVYNEQFF. The CDR3 DNA reads as TGTGCCAGCAGTTATAGTGGACTAGCGGGAGTCTACAATGAGCAGTTCTTC.

This clone came up once. V and J are TRBV11-3 and TRBJ2-3; 9 bases line up with TRBD2. The trim removed 1 base at V and 4 bases at J, leaving 9 bases unmatched. This CDR3 has 17 amino acids. Germline values: CDR1 SGHNT, CDR2 YENEEA. CDR3 sequence: CASSLGALAGGPDTQYF. The CDR3 bases are TGTGCCAGCAGCTTAGGAGCCTTGGCGGGGGGGCCAGATACGCAGTATTTT.

In DNA, the CDR3 is TGTGCCAGCAGCCCCCCGGGGACTGGGACAGATACGCAGTATTTT. Translation gives CASSPPGTGTDTQYF. This sequence joins TRBV7-2 and TRBJ2-3; TRBD2 might be the D (6 bases). Trimming pared 5 bases from V and 3 bases from J, leaving 15 bases between. The CDR3 is 15 residues long. Per the germline V gene, CDR1 is SGHTA and CDR2 is FQGNSA.

This chain connects TRBV10-3 to TRBJ2-3, with TRBD1 identical over 8 bases. V dropped 6 bases and J dropped 1; count of bases not matched to a gene: 9. This CDR3 has 16 amino acids. Per the germline V gene, CDR1 is ENHRY and CDR2 is SYGVKD. This CDR3 reads CAISSQDRVGTDTQYF. CDR3 in DNA: TGTGCCATCAGCTCTCAGGACAGGGTAGGCACAGATACGCAGTATTTT.

The chain couples TRBV9 to TRBJ2-3; 14 bases are a match to TRBD2. The CDR3 sequence is 18 residues long. The germline V gene encodes CDR1 SGDLS and CDR2 YYNGEE. The ends lost 4 bases at V and 2 bases at J; junction bases unmatched: 9. This chain's CDR3 is CASSFRLAGGPYTDTQYF. The CDR3 DNA reads TGTGCCAGCAGCTTTCGACTAGCGGGAGGGCCTTACACAGATACGCAGTATTTT.